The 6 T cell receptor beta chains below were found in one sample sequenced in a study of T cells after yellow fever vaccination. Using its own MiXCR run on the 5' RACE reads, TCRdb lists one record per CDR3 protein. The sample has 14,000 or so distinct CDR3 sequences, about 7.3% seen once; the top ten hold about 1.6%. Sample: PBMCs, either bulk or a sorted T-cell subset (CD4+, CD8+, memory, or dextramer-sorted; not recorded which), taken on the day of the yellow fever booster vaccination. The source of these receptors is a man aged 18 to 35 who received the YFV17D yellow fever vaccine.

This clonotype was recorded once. The CDR3 protein is CASGGGPGTDTQYF. The CDR3 DNA reads as TGTGCCAGCGGGGGGGGGCCCGGCACAGATACGCAGTATTTT. J is TRBJ2-3 and V is TRBV25-1; tentative D call: TRBD2 (7 bases). This CDR3 spans 14 amino acids. Germline V lookup: CDR1 MGHDK, CDR2 SYGVNS. The V gene lost 8 bases and the J gene lost 1 base, with 13 bases spanning the gap. Full variable domain (missing parts from reference TRBV25-1 and TRBJ2-3): EADIYQTPRYLVIGTGKKITLECSQTMGHDKMYWYQQDPGMELHLIHYSYGVNSTEKGDLSSESTVSRIRTEHFPLTLESARPSHTSQYLCASGGGPGTDTQYFGPGTRLTVL.

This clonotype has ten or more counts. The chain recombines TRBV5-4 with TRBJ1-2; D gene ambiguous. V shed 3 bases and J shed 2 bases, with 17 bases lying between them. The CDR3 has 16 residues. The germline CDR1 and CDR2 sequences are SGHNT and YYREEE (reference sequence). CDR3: CASSSGGSFWNYGYTF. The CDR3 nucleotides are TGTGCCAGCAGCTCCGGCGGGAGCTTTTGGAACTATGGCTACACCTTC. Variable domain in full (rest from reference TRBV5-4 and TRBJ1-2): ETGVTQSPTHLIKTRGQQVTLRCSSQSGHNTVSWYQQALGQGPQFIFQYYREEENGRGNFPPRFSGLQFPNYSSELNVNALELDDSALYLCASSSGGSFWNYGYTFGSGTRLTVV.

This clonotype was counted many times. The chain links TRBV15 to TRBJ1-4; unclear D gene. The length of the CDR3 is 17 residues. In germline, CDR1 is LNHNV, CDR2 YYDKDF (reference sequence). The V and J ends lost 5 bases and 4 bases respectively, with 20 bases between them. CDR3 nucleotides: TGTGCCACCAGCCCCCCTGGGTTGGCCGAAATTAATGAAAAACTGTTTTTT. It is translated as CATSPPGLAEINEKLFF.

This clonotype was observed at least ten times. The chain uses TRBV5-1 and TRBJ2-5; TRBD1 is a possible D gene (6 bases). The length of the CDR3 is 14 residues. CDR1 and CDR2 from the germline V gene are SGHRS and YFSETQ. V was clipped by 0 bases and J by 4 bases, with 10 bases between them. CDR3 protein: CASSLDRAVETQYF. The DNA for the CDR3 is TGCGCCAGCAGCTTGGACAGGGCGGTAGAGACCCAGTACTTC.

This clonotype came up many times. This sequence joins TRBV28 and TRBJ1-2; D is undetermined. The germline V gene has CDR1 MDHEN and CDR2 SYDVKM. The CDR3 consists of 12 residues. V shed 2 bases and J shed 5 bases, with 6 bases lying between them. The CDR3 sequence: CASSLRSYGYTF. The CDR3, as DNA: TGTGCCAGCAGTTTACGCAGTTATGGCTACACCTTC.

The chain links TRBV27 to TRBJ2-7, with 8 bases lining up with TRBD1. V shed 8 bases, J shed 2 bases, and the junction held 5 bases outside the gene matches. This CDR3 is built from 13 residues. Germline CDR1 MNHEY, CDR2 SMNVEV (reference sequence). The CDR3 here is CASGRQGPYEQYV. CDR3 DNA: TGTGCCAGCGGAAGACAGGGGCCCTACGAGCAGTACGTC.